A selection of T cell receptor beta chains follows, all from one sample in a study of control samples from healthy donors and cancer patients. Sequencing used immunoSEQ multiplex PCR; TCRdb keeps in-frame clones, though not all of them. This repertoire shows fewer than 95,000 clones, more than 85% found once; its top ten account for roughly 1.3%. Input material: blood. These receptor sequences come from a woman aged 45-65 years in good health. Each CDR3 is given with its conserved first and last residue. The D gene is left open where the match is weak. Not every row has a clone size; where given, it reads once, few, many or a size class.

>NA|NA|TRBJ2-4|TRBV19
TGTGCCAGTAGTACCCCGACAGAGAGTGGAAACATTCAGTACTTC
CASSTPTESGNIQYF
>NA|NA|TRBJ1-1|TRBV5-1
TGCGCCAGCAGCTTGTCTTGGTCCGGGGGCACTGAAGCTTTCTTT
CASSLSWSGGTEAFF
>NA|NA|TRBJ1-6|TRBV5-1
TGCGCCAGCAGCTTAGCAGGGGCTGTTCGTTCACCCCTCCACTTT
CASSLAGAVRSPLHF
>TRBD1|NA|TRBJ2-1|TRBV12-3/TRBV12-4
TGTGCCAGCACCCTAGACAGGGTTGGTGAGCAGTTCTTC
CASTLDRVGEQFF
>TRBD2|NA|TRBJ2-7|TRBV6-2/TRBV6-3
TGTGCCAGCAGTCCCTTAGCGGGAGGCTATATAGGATACGAGCAGTACTTC
CASSPLAGGYIGYEQYF
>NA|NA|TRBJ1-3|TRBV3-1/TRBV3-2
TGTGCCAGCAGCCAAAAGGGGTGGAGGAACACCATATATTTT
CASSQKGWRNTIYF
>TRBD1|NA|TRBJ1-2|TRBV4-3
TGCGCCAGCAGCCAAGATAATCCCCCCGCCGGGACAGGGAGCTATGGCTACACCTTC
CASSQDNPPAGTGSYGYTF
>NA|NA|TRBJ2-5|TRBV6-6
TGTGCCAGCACCCTAGGGGGGGGGCCGGAGACCCAGTACTTC
CASTLGGGPETQYF
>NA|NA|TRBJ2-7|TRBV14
TGTGCCAGCAGCCAAGAATTCCTCAGGGGTAACAACGAGCAGTACTTC
CASSQEFLRGNNEQYF
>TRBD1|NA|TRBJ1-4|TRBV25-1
TGTGCCAGCAGTGACCTACCGGGACAGGGGAAAAAACTGTTTTTT
CASSDLPGQGKKLFF
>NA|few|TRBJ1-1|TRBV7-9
TGTGCCAGCAGCTTTGGGAGGCGAGGCACTGAAGCTTTCTTT
CASSFGRRGTEAFF
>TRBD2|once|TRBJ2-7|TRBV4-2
TGTGCCAGCAGCCAAGATGGACAAGCGGGGTGGGTTAGCGAGCAGTACTTC
CASSQDGQAGWVSEQYF
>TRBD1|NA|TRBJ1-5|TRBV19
TGTGCCAGTACCCGGACAGGGGGTAGCAATCAGCCCCAGCATTTT
CASTRTGGSNQPQHF
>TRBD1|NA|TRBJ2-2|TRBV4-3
TGCGCCAGCAGCCAAGCCCGGACAGGGTTCACCGGGGAGCTGTTTTTT
CASSQARTGFTGELFF
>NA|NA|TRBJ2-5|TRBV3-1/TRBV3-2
TGTGCCAGCAGCCCCGGGACTGTCCAAGAGACCCAGTACTTC
CASSPGTVQETQYF
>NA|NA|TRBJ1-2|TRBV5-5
TGTGCCAGCAGCTTGGGTAGACAGCGAGGATCCTATGGCTACACCTTC
CASSLGRQRGSYGYTF
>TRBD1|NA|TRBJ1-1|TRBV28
TGTGCCCCCGGGGACAGGGGGAGCACTGAAGCTTTCTTT
CAPGDRGSTEAFF
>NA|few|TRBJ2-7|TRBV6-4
TGTGCCAGCAGTGACTCGTTCAAGGTAACAGGGACCTACGAGCAGTACTTC
CASSDSFKVTGTYEQYF
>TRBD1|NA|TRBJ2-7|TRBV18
TGTGCCAGCTCACAACGGGCAGGGGGCAACGACGAGCAGTACTTC
CASSQRAGGNDEQYF
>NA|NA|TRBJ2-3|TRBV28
TGTGCCAGCAGCCCCGGGGGACCTAGCACAGATACGCAGTATTTT
CASSPGGPSTDTQYF
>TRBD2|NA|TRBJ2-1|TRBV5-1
TGCGCCAGCAAGACTAGCGGGAGCTACAATGAGCAGTTCTTC
CASKTSGSYNEQFF
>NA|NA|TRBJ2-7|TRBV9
TGTGCCAGCAGCGTAGGGTTGCGAGACTACGAGCAGTACTTC
CASSVGLRDYEQYF
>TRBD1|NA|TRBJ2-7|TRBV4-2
TGTGCCAGCAGCCAAGCAAACAGGGGGCCTAGCTACGAGCAGTACTTC
CASSQANRGPSYEQYF
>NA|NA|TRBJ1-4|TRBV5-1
TGCGCCAGCAGCTTGGGGCGGGGAACTAATGAAAAACTGTTTTTT
CASSLGRGTNEKLFF
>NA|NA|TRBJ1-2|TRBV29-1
TGCAGCGATAGACAGTCCTATGGCTACACCTTC
CSDRQSYGYTF
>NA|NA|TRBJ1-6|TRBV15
TGTGCCACCAGCAGAGAAGCCTACGTACTTCAGCCCCTCCACTTT
CATSREAYVLQPLHF